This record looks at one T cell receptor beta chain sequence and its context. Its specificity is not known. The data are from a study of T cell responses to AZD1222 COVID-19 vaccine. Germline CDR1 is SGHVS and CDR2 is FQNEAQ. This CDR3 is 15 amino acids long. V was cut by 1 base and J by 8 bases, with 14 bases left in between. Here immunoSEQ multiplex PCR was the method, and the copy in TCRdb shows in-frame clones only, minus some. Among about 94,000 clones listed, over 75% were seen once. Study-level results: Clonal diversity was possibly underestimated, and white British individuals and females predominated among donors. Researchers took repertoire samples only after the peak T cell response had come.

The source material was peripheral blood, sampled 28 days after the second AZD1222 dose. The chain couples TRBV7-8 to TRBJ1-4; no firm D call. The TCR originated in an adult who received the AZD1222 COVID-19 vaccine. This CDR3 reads CASSLELQRWEKLFF. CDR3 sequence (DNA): TGTGCCAGCAGCTTAGAGCTCCAACGATGGGAAAAACTGTTTTTT.